This passage covers 10 T cell receptor beta chains from one sample sequenced in a study of beta chain features in type 1 diabetes. Study outcomes and limitations: Shortening of TCRB CDR3s, moderate but significant, appeared in all four CD4+ subsets of Type 1 diabetes patients.

These receptors have no identified antigens. Sequencing targeted expressed TCRB transcripts, as all isolated RNA had been reverse transcribed. Repertoires were generated with immunoSEQ multiplex PCR, while TCRdb's copy carries only in-frame clones and drops some. The table shows fewer than 200,000 clones, with about a tenth occurring only once. Sequences were obtained from central memory CD4+ T cells from blood. These receptors were obtained from a man aged 30 to 39 with type 1 diabetes.

A few counts support this clone. Other DNA sequences of this sample code for an identical CDR3. This rearrangement joins TRBV27 to TRBJ2-3; 10 nucleotides match TRBD2. Trimming took 11 bases from V and 3 from J; bases not matched to a gene: 8. There are 14 residues in the CDR3. Germline assignment: CDR1 MNHEY and CDR2 SMNVEV (reference sequence). The CDR3 DNA reads TGTGCCTCCGGGGCTAGCGGGAGTACAGATACGCAGTATTTT. As protein: CASGASGSTDTQYF.

This clone appeared a few times. The rearrangement uses TRBV4-3 and TRBJ2-6; 7 nucleotides line up with TRBD1. CDR3 length: 19 amino acids. The trim removed 0 bases at V and 0 bases at J, leaving 8 bases unmatched. CDR1 is LGHNA, CDR2 YSLEER, per germline. CDR3 nucleotides: TGCGCCAGCAGCCAAGAGCCACAGGGGCGAAGCTCTGGGGCCAACGTCCTGACTTTC. Translating it yields CASSQEPQGRSSGANVLTF.

This chain uses TRBV5-1 with TRBJ1-1, with 8 bases that match TRBD1. CDR1 SGHRS and CDR2 YFSETQ come from the germline V gene. J lost 4 bases, V lost 0 bases, and 5 bases had no gene match. The CDR3 runs to 15 residues. The CDR3 is CASSLEDRVGTEAFF. The CDR3 DNA is TGCGCCAGCAGCTTGGAGGACAGGGTTGGCACTGAAGCTTTCTTT.

The chain employs TRBV6-5 and TRBJ2-7; possibly TRBD1 for D (6 bases). This CDR3 has 13 amino acids. Germline lookup yields CDR1 MNHEY and CDR2 SVGAGI. V shed 5 bases and J shed 8 bases, with 16 bases lying between them. The CDR3 loop is CASSTNRDTQQYF. As DNA, the CDR3 is TGTGCCAGCAGTACGAATCGGGACACCCAGCAGTACTTC.

This clone occurred a few times. The genes are TRBV7-9 and TRBJ2-1; 11 bases map to TRBD2. The germline gives CDR1 SEHNR, CDR2 FQNEAQ (reference sequence). This CDR3 comprises 15 residues. Unmatched junction bases numbered 4, after V lost 5 bases and J lost 4 bases. CDR3 sequence: CASSLRLAGYNEQFF. The CDR3 nucleotides read TGTGCCAGCAGCCTAAGACTAGCGGGGTACAATGAGCAGTTCTTC.

Comments on this clone: The germline gene is not matched at one end of the junction; a read error may be the cause. The chain is built from TRBV7-7 and TRBJ2-5; 9 bases map to TRBD1. This CDR3 is built from 13 residues. Per the germline V gene, CDR1 is SSHAT and CDR2 is FNYEAQ (reference sequence). The CDR3 protein is CASSRDRAETQYF. The CDR3 DNA is TGTGCTAGCAGTAGGGACAGGGCAGAGACCCAGTACTTC.

The rearrangement uses TRBV5-1 and TRBJ2-3; weak D call: TRBD2 (6 bases). V dropped 4 bases and J dropped 5 bases, with 14 bases sitting between them. Per the germline V gene, CDR1 is SGHRS and CDR2 is YFSETQ. This CDR3 comprises 14 residues. The CDR3, as DNA: TGCGCCAGCAGCCGGTGGGAGGCCGAAGATACGCAGTATTTT. Amino acids: CASSRWEAEDTQYF.

This clone has more than one count but fewer than ten. The chain uses TRBV27 and TRBJ2-1, with a tentative D call TRBD2 (6 bases). Germline loops: CDR1 MNHEY, CDR2 SMNVEV (reference sequence). The V end lost 5 bases, the J end lost 9 bases, and 11 bases lay between the germline ends. The CDR3 is 12 amino acids. The CDR3 protein is CASSHPLAEQFF. CDR3 DNA: TGTGCCAGCAGTCACCCACTAGCTGAGCAGTTCTTC.

This clone was seen a few times. This chain joins TRBV27 and TRBJ2-7, with 7 bases lining up with TRBD2. The V segment lost 4 bases and the J segment 4 bases; nucleotides outside the gene matches: 13. In germline, CDR1 is MNHEY, CDR2 SMNVEV (reference sequence). There are 16 residues in the CDR3. For the CDR3, the DNA is TGTGCCAGCAGTTCTCTAGGGGCGGGAGTAGGGTACGAGCAGTACTTC. It yields the protein CASSSLGAGVGYEQYF.

This clone appeared a few times. The V gene is TRBV7-9, the J gene TRBJ2-3; perhaps TRBD1 as D (6 bases). V lost 5 bases to trimming and J lost 2 bases, with 11 bases between them. The CDR3 sequence is 14 residues long. Germline CDR1 is SEHNR and CDR2 is FQNEAQ (reference sequence). DNA for the CDR3: TGTGCCAGCAGCCGGACAGACTTCACAGATACGCAGTATTTT. The encoded protein is CASSRTDFTDTQYF.